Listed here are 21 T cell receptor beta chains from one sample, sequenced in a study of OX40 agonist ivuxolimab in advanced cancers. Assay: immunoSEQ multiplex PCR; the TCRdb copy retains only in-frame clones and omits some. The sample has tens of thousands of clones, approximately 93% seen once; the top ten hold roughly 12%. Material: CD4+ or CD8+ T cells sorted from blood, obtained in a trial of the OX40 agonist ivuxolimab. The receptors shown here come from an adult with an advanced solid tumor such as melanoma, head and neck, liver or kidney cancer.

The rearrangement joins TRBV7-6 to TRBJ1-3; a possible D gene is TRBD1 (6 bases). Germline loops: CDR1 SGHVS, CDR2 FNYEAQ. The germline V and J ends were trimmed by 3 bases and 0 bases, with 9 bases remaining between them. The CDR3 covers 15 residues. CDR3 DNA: TGTGCCAGCAGCTTCGGACAGCACTCTGGAAACACCATATATTTT. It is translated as CASSFGQHSGNTIYF.

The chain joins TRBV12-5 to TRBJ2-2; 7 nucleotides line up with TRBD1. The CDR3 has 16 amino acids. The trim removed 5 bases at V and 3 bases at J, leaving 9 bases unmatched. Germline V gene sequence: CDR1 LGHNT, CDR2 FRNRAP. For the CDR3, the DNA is TGTGCTAGTGGTCACATGGACAGGATCGACACCGGGGAGCTGTTTTTT. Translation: CASGHMDRIDTGELFF.

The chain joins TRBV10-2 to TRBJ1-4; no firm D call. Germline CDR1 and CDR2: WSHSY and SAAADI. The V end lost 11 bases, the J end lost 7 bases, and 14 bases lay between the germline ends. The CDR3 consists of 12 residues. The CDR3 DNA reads TGCGCCCTTTGGGCAGGCGGTGAAAAACTGTTTTTT. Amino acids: CALWAGGEKLFF.

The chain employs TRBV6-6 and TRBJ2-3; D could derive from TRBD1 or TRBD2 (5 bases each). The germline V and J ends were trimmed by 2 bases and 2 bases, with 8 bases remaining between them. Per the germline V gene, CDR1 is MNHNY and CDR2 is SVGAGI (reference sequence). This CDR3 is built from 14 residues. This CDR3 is CASSYRDATDTQYF. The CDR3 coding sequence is TGTGCCAGCAGTTACCGGGACGCCACAGATACGCAGTATTTT.

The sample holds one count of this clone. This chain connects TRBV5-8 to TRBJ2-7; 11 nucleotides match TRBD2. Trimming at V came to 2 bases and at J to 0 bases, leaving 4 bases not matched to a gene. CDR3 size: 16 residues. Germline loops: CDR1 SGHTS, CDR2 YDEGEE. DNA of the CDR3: TGTGCCAGCAGCTTTCGTGGACTAGCGGGCTCCTACGAGCAGTACTTC. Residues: CASSFRGLAGSYEQYF. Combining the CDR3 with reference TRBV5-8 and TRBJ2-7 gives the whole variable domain EAGVTQSPTHLIKTRGQQATLRCSPISGHTSVYWYQQALGLGLQFLLWYDEGEERNRGNFPPRFSGRQFPNYSSELNVNALELEDSALYLCASSFRGLAGSYEQYFGPGTRLTVT.

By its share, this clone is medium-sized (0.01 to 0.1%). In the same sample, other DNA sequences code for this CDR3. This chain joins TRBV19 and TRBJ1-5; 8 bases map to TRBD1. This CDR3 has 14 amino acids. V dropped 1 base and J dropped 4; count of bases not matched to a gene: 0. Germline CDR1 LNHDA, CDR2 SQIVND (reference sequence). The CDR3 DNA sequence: TGTGCCAGTAGTATAGGGACAGGGAATCAGCCCCAGCATTTT. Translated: CASSIGTGNQPQHF.

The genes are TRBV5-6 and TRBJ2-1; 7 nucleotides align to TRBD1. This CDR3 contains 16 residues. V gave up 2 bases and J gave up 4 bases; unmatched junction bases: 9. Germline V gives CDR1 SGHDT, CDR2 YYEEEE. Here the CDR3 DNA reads TGTGCCAGCAGCTTTATTTCAGGGGGAATATACAATGAGCAGTTCTTC. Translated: CASSFISGGIYNEQFF.

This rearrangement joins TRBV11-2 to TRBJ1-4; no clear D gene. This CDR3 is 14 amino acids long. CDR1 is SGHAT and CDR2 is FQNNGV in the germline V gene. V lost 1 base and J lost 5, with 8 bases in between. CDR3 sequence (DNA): TGTGCCAGCAGCTTAGGGACCGAGAATGAAAAACTGTTTTTT. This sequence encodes CASSLGTENEKLFF.

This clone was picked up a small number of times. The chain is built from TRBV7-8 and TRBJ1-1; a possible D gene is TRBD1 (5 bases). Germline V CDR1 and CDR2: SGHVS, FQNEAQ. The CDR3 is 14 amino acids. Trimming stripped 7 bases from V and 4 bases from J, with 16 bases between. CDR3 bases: TGTGCCAGCACCATTGGGGCAGGGACCACTGAAGCTTTCTTT. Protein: CASTIGAGTTEAFF.

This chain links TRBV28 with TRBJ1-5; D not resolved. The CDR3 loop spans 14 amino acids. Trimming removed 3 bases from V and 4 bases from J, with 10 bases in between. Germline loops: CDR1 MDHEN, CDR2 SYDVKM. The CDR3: CASSFGSGNQPQHF. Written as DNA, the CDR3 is TGTGCCAGCAGTTTCGGGTCGGGAAATCAGCCCCAGCATTTT.

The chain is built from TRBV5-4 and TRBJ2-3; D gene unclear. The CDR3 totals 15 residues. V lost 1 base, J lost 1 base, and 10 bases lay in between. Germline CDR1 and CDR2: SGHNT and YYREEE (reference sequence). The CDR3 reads CASSLYRGGTDTQYF. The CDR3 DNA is TGTGCCAGCAGCTTGTATCGCGGAGGCACAGATACGCAGTATTTT.

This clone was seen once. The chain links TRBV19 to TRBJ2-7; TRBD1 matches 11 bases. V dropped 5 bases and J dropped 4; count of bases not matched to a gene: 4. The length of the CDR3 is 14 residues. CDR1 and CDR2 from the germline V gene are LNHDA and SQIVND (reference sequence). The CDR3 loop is CASSGWDRGYEQYF. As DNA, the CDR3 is TGTGCCAGTAGTGGATGGGACAGGGGGTACGAGCAGTACTTC.

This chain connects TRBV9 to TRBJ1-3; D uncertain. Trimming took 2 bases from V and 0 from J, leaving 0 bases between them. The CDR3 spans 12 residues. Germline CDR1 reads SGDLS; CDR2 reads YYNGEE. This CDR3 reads CASSVSGNTIYF. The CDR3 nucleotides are TGTGCCAGCAGCGTCTCTGGAAACACCATATATTTT.

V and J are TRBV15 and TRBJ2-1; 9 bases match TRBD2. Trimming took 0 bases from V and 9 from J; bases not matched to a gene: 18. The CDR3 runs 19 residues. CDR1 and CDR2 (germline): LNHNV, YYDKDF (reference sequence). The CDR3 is CATSRDRASGNIPTGEQFF. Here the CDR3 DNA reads TGTGCCACCAGCAGAGATCGGGCTAGCGGGAATATCCCTACAGGTGAGCAGTTCTTC.

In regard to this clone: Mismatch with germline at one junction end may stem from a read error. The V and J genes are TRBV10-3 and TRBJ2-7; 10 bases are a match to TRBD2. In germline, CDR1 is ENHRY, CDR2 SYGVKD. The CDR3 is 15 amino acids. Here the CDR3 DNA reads TGTGCCAGCAGTTATCTAGCGGGGGTTGCCTACGAGCAGTACTTC. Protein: CASSYLAGVAYEQYF.

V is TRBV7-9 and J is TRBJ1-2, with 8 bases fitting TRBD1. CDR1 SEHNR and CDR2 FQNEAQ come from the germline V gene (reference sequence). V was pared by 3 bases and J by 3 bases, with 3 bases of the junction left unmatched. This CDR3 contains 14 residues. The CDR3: CASSLTGVDYGYTF. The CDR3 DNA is TGTGCCAGCAGCTTGACAGGGGTCGACTATGGCTACACCTTC.

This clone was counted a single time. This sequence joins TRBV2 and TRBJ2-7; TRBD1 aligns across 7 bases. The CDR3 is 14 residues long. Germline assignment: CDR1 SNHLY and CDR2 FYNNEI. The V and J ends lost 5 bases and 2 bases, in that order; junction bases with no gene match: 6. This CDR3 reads CASSSQGVTYEQYF. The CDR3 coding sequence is TGTGCCAGCAGTTCCCAGGGGGTCACCTACGAGCAGTACTTC. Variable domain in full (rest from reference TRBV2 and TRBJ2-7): EPEVTQTPSHQVTQMGQEVILRCVPISNHLYFYWYRQILGQKVEFLVSFYNNEISEKSEIFDDQFSVERPDGSNFTLKIRSTKLEDSAMYFCASSSQGVTYEQYFGPGTRLTVT.

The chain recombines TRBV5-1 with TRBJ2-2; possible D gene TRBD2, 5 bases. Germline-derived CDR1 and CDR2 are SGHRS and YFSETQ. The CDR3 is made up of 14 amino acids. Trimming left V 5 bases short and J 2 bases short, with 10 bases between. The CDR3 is CASSPRTNTGELFF. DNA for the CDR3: TGCGCCAGCAGTCCGAGGACTAACACCGGGGAGCTGTTTTTT.

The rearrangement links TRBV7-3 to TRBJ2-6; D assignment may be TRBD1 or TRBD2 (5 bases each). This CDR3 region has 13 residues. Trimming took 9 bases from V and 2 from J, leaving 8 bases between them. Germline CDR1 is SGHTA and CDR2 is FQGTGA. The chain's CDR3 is CASGTTGANVLTF. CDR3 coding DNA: TGTGCCAGTGGGACCACTGGGGCCAACGTCCTGACTTTC.

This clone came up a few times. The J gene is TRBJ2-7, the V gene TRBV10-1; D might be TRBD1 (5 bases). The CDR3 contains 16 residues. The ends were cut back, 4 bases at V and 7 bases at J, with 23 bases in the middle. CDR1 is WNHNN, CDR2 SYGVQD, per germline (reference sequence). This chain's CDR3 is CASSGGWGTGPSEQYF. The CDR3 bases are TGCGCCAGCAGTGGAGGTTGGGGCACCGGGCCATCGGAGCAGTACTTC.

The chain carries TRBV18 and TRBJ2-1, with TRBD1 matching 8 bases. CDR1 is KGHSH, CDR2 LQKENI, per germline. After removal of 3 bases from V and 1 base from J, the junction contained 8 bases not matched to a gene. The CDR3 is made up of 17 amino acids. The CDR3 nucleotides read TGTGCCAGCTCACCGTCACTCGACAGGGGATCCTACAATGAGCAGTTCTTC. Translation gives CASSPSLDRGSYNEQFF.